The 14 T cell receptor beta chains presented below share a single source sample, sequenced in a study of blood T cell repertoires in COVID-19. The data were produced by immunoSEQ multiplex PCR, yet TCRdb's version contains in-frame clones alone and is incomplete. The table records fewer than 300,000 clones, roughly 88% of them present only once. The material sequenced was peripheral blood. Receptors originate from a woman aged 25 to 39 with acute or convalescent COVID-19.

The V gene is TRBV19, the J gene TRBJ1-4, with TRBD1 as a possible D gene (5 bases). The CDR3 consists of 16 residues. Trimming stripped 3 bases from V and 3 bases from J, with 14 bases between. From germline, CDR1 is LNHDA and CDR2 SQIVND (reference sequence). The CDR3 nucleotides are TGTGCCAGTAGTATTGGGGGGACGAGGGCTAATGAAAAACTGTTTTTT. It is translated as CASSIGGTRANEKLFF. The complete variable domain, with remaining parts taken from reference TRBV19 and TRBJ1-4, reads DGGITQSPKYLFRKEGQNVTLSCEQNLNHDAMYWYRQDPGQGLRLIYYSQIVNDFQKGDIAEGYSVSREKKESFPLTVTSAQKNPTAFYLCASSIGGTRANEKLFFGSGTQLSVL.

This chain links TRBV24-1 with TRBJ2-3; D gene unclear. Trimming stripped 1 base from V and 4 bases from J, with 8 bases between. This CDR3 contains 14 residues. From germline, CDR1 is KGHDR and CDR2 SFDVKD. CDR3 amino acids: CATSDFGASDTQYF. DNA of the CDR3: TGTGCCACCAGTGATTTCGGAGCCTCAGATACGCAGTATTTT.

The J gene is TRBJ1-1, the V gene TRBV7-9; D uncertain. The CDR3 runs 11 residues. The germline gives CDR1 SEHNR, CDR2 FQNEAQ (reference sequence). V was trimmed by 1 base and J by 5 bases, leaving 2 bases between them. Here the CDR3 reads CASSLVTEAFF. The CDR3 bases are TGTGCCAGCAGCTTAGTAACTGAAGCTTTCTTT. The complete variable domain, with remaining parts taken from reference TRBV7-9 and TRBJ1-1, reads DTGVSQNPRHKITKRGQNVTFRCDPISEHNRLYWYRQTLGQGPEFLTYFQNEAQLEKSRLLSDRFSAERPKGSFSTLEIQRTEQGDSAMYLCASSLVTEAFFGQGTRLTVV.

The chain is built from TRBV30 and TRBJ1-3; the match to TRBD1 covers 9 bases. The V segment lost 2 bases and the J segment 1 base; nucleotides outside the gene matches: 12. From germline, CDR1 is GTSNPN and CDR2 SVGIG (reference sequence). The CDR3 is made up of 18 amino acids. In nucleotides, the CDR3 is TGTGCCTGGAGTAGAACAGGGGGCGTCAGGTTTTCTGGAAACACCATATATTTT. It translates to CAWSRTGGVRFSGNTIYF.

The J gene is TRBJ1-6, the V gene TRBV2; D is perhaps TRBD1 (6 bases). This CDR3 contains 14 residues. Germline loops: CDR1 SNHLY, CDR2 FYNNEI. V was cut by 6 bases and J by 4 bases, with 10 bases left in between. This chain's CDR3 is CASRDRFYNSPLHF. The CDR3 nucleotides are TGTGCCAGCAGGGACAGATTTTATAATTCACCCCTCCACTTT.

The chain joins TRBV6-2 or TRBV6-3 to TRBJ2-2; 8 bases are shared with TRBD2. Trimming removed 5 bases from V and 5 bases from J; junction bases left unmatched: 7. The CDR3 has 15 residues. Germline V CDR1 and CDR2: MNHEY, SVGEGT. CDR3 nucleotide sequence: TGTGCCAGCAGTCCGGGACTAGTCTATACCGGGGAGCTGTTTTTT. Protein product: CASSPGLVYTGELFF.

This clone was observed a single time. The J gene is TRBJ2-5, the V gene TRBV18; D is uncertain. CDR1 KGHSH and CDR2 LQKENI come from the germline V gene. Trimming took off 3 bases at V and 4 bases at J, with 3 bases between the two ends. There are 11 residues in the CDR3. CDR3 in amino acids: CASSPIETQYF. The CDR3 DNA reads as TGTGCCAGCTCACCCATAGAGACCCAGTACTTC.

This clone was recorded once. V and J are TRBV9 and TRBJ1-6, with D possibly matching TRBD1 (6 bases). The CDR3 has 17 residues. The germline V gene encodes CDR1 SGDLS and CDR2 YYNGEE. Trimming removed 0 bases from V and 4 bases from J, with 14 bases in between. The CDR3 reads CASSVEYWTEYNSPLHF. The CDR3 bases are TGTGCCAGCAGCGTAGAGTACTGGACAGAGTATAATTCACCCCTCCACTTT.

Written as DNA, the CDR3 is TGTGCCACCAGCGACAGAGAGTACAATCAGCCCCAGCATTTT. The encoded protein is CATSDREYNQPQHF. The rearrangement uses TRBV15 and TRBJ1-5, with a weak D call TRBD1 (5 bases). The germline V gene has CDR1 LNHNV and CDR2 YYDKDF (reference sequence). CDR3 size: 14 residues. Trimming took 5 bases from V and 3 from J, leaving 11 bases between them.

This sequence joins TRBV6-5 and TRBJ1-1; possible D gene TRBD1, 6 bases. Per germline, CDR1 MNHEY and CDR2 SVGAGI. V was cut by 2 bases and J by 4 bases, with 14 bases left in between. This CDR3 spans 15 amino acids. The CDR3: CASSYRTAGSTEAFF. CDR3 bases: TGTGCCAGCAGTTACAGGACAGCAGGCAGCACTGAAGCTTTCTTT.

This chain links TRBV7-2 with TRBJ2-7, with 7 positions matching TRBD2. CDR1 SGHTA and CDR2 FQGNSA come from the germline V gene. This CDR3 has 15 residues. V lost 5 bases, J lost 5 bases, and 12 bases stayed unmatched. The CDR3 region is CASSTAGRASHEQYF. The CDR3 region has the DNA TGTGCCAGCAGCACAGCGGGAAGGGCTTCTCACGAGCAGTACTTC.

This clone occurred once. The genes are TRBV19 and TRBJ2-1, with 12 bases that match TRBD2. This CDR3 has 18 amino acids. After removal of 5 bases from V and 8 bases from J, the junction contained 16 bases not matched to a gene. The germline CDR1 and CDR2 sequences are LNHDA and SQIVND (reference sequence). CDR3 nucleotides: TGTGCCAGTAGTCTGAGGACTAGCGGGAATAACCCTCAGCATGAGCAGTTCTTC. Protein: CASSLRTSGNNPQHEQFF.

The rearrangement uses TRBV5-1 and TRBJ1-2; D is possibly TRBD1 (5 bases). The V end was cut by 6 bases, the J end by 8 bases, with 14 bases between. Germline loops: CDR1 SGHRS, CDR2 YFSETQ. This CDR3 contains 12 residues. DNA of the CDR3: TGCGCCAGCACCAGAGGGGAGGGCGGCTACACCTTC. The encoded protein is CASTRGEGGYTF.

This clone is a singleton in its sample. This rearrangement joins TRBV2 to TRBJ1-2; a weak D match, TRBD1 (6 bases). Germline lookup yields CDR1 SNHLY and CDR2 FYNNEI. This CDR3 has 13 amino acids. The V end was cut by 3 bases, the J end by 3 bases, with 8 bases between. CDR3 coding DNA: TGTGCCAGCAGTGATGCAGGGGACTATGGCTACACCTTC. Its translation is CASSDAGDYGYTF. Full variable domain (remainder filled in from reference TRBV2 and TRBJ1-2): EPEVTQTPSHQVTQMGQEVILRCVPISNHLYFYWYRQILGQKVEFLVSFYNNEISEKSEIFDDQFSVERPDGSNFTLKIRSTKLEDSAMYFCASSDAGDYGYTFGSGTRLTVV.